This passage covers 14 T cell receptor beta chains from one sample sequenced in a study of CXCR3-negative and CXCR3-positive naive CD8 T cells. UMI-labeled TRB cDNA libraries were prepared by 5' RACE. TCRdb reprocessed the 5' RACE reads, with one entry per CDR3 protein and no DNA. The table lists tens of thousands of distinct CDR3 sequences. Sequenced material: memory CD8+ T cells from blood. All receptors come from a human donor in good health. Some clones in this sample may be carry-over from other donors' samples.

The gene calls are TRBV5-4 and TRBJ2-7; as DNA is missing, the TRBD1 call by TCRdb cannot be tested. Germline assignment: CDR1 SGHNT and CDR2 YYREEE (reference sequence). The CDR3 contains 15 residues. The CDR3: CASSYGQGATYEQYF.

The CDR3: CASSLYSLFGTSSFYLNTEAFF. V usage is TRBV11-3 and J usage is TRBJ1-1. Germline lookup yields CDR1 SGHNT and CDR2 YENEEA. There are 22 residues in the CDR3.

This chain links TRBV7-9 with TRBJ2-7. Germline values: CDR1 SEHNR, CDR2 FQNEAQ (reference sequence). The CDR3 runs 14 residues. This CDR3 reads CASSKDGGSYEQYF.

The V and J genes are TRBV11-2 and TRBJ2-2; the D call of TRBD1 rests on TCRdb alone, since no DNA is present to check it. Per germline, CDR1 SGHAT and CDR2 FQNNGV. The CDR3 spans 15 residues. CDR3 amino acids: CASSTGQGRTGELFF.

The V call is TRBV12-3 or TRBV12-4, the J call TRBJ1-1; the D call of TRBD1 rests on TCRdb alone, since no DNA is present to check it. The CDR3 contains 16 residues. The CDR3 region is CASSAPQVLGDTEAFF.

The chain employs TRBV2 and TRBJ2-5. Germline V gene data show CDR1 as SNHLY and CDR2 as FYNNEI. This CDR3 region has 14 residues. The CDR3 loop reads CASSEWDRQETQYF.

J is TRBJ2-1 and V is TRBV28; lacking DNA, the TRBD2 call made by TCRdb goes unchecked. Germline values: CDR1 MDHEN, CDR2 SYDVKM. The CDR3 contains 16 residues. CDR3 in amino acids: CASSLDRTSGGDEQFF.

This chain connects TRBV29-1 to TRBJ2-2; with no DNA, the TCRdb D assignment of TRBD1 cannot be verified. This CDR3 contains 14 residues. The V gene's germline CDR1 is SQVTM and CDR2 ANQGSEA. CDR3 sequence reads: CSVGGGQGAGELFF.

The CDR3 protein is CASSLEGGDEKLFF. This chain joins TRBV5-1 and TRBJ1-4; the TCRdb D gene call, TRBD1, has no DNA to confirm it. This CDR3 has 14 amino acids. CDR1 SGHRS and CDR2 YFSETQ come from the germline V gene.

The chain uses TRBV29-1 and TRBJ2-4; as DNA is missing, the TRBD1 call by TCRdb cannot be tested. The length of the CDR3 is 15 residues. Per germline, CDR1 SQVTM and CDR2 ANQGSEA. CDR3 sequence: CSVDTGEDAKNIQYF.

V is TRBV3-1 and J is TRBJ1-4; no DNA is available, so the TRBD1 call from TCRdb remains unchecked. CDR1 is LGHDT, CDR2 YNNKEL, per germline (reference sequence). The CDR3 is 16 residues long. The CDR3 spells CASSQPSGQGDEKLFF.

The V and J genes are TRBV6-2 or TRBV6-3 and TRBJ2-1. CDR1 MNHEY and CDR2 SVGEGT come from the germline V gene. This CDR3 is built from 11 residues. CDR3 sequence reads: CASSSLGIQFF.

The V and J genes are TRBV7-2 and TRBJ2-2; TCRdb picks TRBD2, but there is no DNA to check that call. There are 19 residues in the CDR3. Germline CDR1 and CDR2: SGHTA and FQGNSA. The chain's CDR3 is CASSLAMRLANLQSGELFF.

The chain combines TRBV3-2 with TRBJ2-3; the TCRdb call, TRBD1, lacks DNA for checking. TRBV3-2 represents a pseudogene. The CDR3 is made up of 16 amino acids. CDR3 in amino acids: CASSQDGGQGRNTQYF.